A single TCR beta chain is shown here with its context. This specimen belongs to a study of blood T cell repertoires in COVID-19. Study context: Material from acute and convalescent COVID-19 was sourced from the United States, Italy and Spain. Sources were T cells, B-cell-depleted T cells, or PBMCs; the material itself was cDNA or gDNA.

The germline V gene encodes CDR1 LNHDA and CDR2 SQIVND (reference sequence). Trimming cost V 7 bases and J 7 bases; bases outside gene matches: 9. This CDR3 spans 14 amino acids. In the authors' methods: Amplification of reference gene primers provided the estimated nucleated cell counts. Measured with immunoSEQ multiplex PCR; TCRdb has only the in-frame clones, and not every one. V, J and clone size reflect that table, while D and trimming were determined from the DNA. The sample holds 110,000 to 150,000 clones, almost 80% seen once. Input material: peripheral blood. The clonotype originates from a man in his forties or fifties with active or convalescent COVID-19. V gene TRBV19 combines with J gene TRBJ1-4, with 7 bases that match TRBD1. This CDR3 is CASTYGTVGEKLFF. The CDR3, as DNA: TGTGCCAGTACCTACGGGACAGTGGGTGAAAAACTGTTTTTT.